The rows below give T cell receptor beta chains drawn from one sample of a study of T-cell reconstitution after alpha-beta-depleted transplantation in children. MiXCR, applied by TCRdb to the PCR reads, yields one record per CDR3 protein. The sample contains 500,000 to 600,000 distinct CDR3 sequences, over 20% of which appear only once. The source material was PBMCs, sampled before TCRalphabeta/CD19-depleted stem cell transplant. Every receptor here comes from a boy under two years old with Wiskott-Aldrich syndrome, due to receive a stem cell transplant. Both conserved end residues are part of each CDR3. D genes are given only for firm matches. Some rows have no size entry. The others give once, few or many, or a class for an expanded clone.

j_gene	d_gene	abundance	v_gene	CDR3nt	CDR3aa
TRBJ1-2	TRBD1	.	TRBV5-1	TGCGCCAGCAGAGTACAGGGGGCTGGCTATGGCTACACCTTC	CASRVQGAGYGYTF
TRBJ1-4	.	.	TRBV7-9	TGTGCCAGCAGCTTAGGGGACAAGCATAATGAAAAACTGTTTTTT	CASSLGDKHNEKLFF
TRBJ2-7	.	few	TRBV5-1	TGCGCCAGCAGCTCGGGACTCCCCTACGAGCAGTACTTC	CASSSGLPYEQYF
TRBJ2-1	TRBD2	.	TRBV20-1	TGCAGTGCTAGAGATCGGGGGGAATACAATGAGCAGTTCTTC	CSARDRGEYNEQFF
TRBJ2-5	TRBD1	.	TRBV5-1	TGCGCCAGCAGCTCGGGGACAGGGGGTATGGAGACCCAGTACTTC	CASSSGTGGMETQYF
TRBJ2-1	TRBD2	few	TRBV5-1	TGCGCCAGCGAATCGGGACTAGCGCCGTACAATGAGCAGTTCTTC	CASESGLAPYNEQFF
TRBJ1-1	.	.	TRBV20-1	TGCAGTGCTCAAAGGGCGAGTACTGAAGCTTTCTTT	CSAQRASTEAFF
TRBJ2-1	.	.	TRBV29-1	TGCAGCGCCGGCATCTTAGCTGGGGACAATGAGCAGTTCTTC	CSAGILAGDNEQFF
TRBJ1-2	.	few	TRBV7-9	TGTGCCAGCAGCTCATTTGGACAGCTTGGAGGCTACACCTTC	CASSSFGQLGGYTF
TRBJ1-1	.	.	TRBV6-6	TGTGCCAGCAGGTATCAGGGTACTGAAGCTTTCTTT	CASRYQGTEAFF
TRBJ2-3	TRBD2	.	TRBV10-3	TGTGCCATCAGTGTGGCTAGCGGACGCACAGATACGCAGTATTTT	CAISVASGRTDTQYF
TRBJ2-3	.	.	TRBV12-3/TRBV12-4	TGTGCCAGCAGTTTAGTTTCATCCGGGGCAGATACGCAGTATTTT	CASSLVSSGADTQYF
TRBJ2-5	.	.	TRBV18	TGTGCCAGCTCACCACCGAGCCCAATGGGCGAGACCCAGTACTTC	CASSPPSPMGETQYF
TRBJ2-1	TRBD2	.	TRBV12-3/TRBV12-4	TGTGCCAGCAGGAGTACCGGGACTAGCGGCTCAAATGAGCAGTTCTTC	CASRSTGTSGSNEQFF
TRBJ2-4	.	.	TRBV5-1	TGCGCCAGCAGCTTTACAACAGGAGCCAAAAACATTCAGTACTTC	CASSFTTGAKNIQYF
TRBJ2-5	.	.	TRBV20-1	TGCAGTGCCACTTACGGTGGAGAGACCCAGTACTTC	CSATYGGETQYF
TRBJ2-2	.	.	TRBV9	TGTGCCAGCAGCGTAGGGTCCAGCGTAAACACCGGGGAGCTGTTTTTT	CASSVGSSVNTGELFF
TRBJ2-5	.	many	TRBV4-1	TGCGCCAGCAGCCCCCGTCAAATCCAAGAGACCCAGTACTTC	CASSPRQIQETQYF
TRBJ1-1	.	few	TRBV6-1	TGTGCCAGCAGGGCAGGCACTTGGTTCACTGAAGCTTTCTTT	CASRAGTWFTEAFF
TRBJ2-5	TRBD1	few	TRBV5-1	TGCGCCAGCAGCTTCCGGGACAGGCCCCAGGAGACCCAGTACTTC	CASSFRDRPQETQYF
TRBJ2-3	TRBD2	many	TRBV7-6	TGTGCCAGCAGCCCGCCTAGCGGGGCTAGCACAGATACGCAGTATTTT	CASSPPSGASTDTQYF
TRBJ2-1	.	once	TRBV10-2	TGCGCCAGCAGTGGGGGTAGGGGTGAGCAGTTCTTC	CASSGGRGEQFF
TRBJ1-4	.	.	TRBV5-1	TGCGCCAGCAGCTTGTCGGTCGTGAGTGCAACTAATGAAAAACTGTTTTTT	CASSLSVVSATNEKLFF
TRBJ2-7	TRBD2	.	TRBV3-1	TGTGCCATCTGCCGCGCGTTAGGCGGGAGTTCCACCTACGAGCAGTACTTC	CAICRALGGSSTYEQYF
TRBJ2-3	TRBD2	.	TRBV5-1	TGCGCCAGCAGCTCCTCGGGACTAGATAGCACGCAGTATTTT	CASSSSGLDSTQYF
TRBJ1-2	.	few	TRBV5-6	TGTGCCAGCAGCGCCCCGGGGGTTTCTAACTATGGCTACACCTTC	CASSAPGVSNYGYTF
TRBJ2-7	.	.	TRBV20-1	TGCAGTGCTCAAACACAGGGCTACGAGCAGTACTTC	CSAQTQGYEQYF
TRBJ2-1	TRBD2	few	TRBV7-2	TGTGCCAGCAGCTTATCGGGGACTAGTACGTTCTTC	CASSLSGTSTFF
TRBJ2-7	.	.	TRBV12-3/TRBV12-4	TGTGCCAGCAGTTTTAGGCAGGCCTACGAGCAGTACTTC	CASSFRQAYEQYF
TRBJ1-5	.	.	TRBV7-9	TGTGCCAGCAGCTCCACATCGCTCGGGAATCAGCCCCAGCATTTT	CASSSTSLGNQPQHF
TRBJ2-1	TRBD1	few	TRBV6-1	TGTGCCAGCAGTCGGGACAGGGGCTCATGGAATGAGCAGTTCTTC	CASSRDRGSWNEQFF
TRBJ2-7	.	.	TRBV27	TGTGCCAGCCAGAGGGGGATAGGCTACGAGCAGTACTTC	CASQRGIGYEQYF
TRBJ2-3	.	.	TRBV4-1	TGCGCCAGCAGCCAAGATATAAGGTCGGGGGCAGATACGCAGTATTTT	CASSQDIRSGADTQYF
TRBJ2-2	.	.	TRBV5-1	TGCGCCAGCAGCTTGGTAGCCCTACCGAACACCGGGGAGCTGTTTTTT	CASSLVALPNTGELFF
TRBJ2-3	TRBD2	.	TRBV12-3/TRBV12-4	TGTGCCAGCAGTCTGGCGACTAGCGGGCACCGCACAGATACGCAGTATTTT	CASSLATSGHRTDTQYF
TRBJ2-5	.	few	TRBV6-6	TGTGCCAGCAGTCCGGCAGTCCAAGAGACCCAGTACTTC	CASSPAVQETQYF
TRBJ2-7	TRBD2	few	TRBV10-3	TGTGCCATCAGTGGCTCGACTAGCCGCCCCTACGAGCAGTACTTC	CAISGSTSRPYEQYF
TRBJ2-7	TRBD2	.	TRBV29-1	TGCAGCGTCCGGGGACGACTAGCGGGCGGGACCTCCTACGAGCAGTACTTC	CSVRGRLAGGTSYEQYF
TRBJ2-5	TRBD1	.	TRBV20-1	TGCAGTGCTGGGGACAGGGGTGTTGGAGAGACCCAGTACTTC	CSAGDRGVGETQYF
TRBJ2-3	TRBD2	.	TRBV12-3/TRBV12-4	TGTGCCAGCAGTTACCGACTAGCGGGGGTCACAGATACGCAGTATTTT	CASSYRLAGVTDTQYF
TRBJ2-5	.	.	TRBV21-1	TGTGCCAGCAGCAAAGTTTTGACAGCCCAAGAGACCCAGTACTTC	CASSKVLTAQETQYF
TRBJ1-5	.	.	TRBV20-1	TGCAGTGCTAGAGAATGGGGGGCAGGGCAGCCCCAGCATTTT	CSAREWGAGQPQHF
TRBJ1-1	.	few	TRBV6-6	TGTGCCAGCAGTTATAACAGTAACACTGAAGCTTTCTTT	CASSYNSNTEAFF
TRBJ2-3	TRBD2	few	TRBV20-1	TGCAGTGCTACCCCGGGACTAGCGGGATCTGATACGCAGTATTTT	CSATPGLAGSDTQYF
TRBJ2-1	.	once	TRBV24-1	TGTGCCACCAGTGATCCTGACGGTGGGAATGAGCAGTTCTTC	CATSDPDGGNEQFF
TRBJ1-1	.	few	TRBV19	TGTGCCAGTAAACATGGGGACGGACGTAAGAACACTGAAGCTTTCTTT	CASKHGDGRKNTEAFF
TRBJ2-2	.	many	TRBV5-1	TGCGCCAGCAGCTTGAACAGGAACACCGGGGAGCTGTTTTTT	CASSLNRNTGELFF
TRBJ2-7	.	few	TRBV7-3	TGTGCCAGCAGCTTGATTGGGGGCCATTACGAGCAGTACTTC	CASSLIGGHYEQYF
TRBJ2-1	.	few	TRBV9	TGTGCCAGCAGCGTAACGGGGGGCCGTAATGAGCAGTTCTTC	CASSVTGGRNEQFF
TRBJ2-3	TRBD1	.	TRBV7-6	TGTGCCAGCAGCTTAGGACAGGGCGACACAGATACGCAGTATTTT	CASSLGQGDTDTQYF